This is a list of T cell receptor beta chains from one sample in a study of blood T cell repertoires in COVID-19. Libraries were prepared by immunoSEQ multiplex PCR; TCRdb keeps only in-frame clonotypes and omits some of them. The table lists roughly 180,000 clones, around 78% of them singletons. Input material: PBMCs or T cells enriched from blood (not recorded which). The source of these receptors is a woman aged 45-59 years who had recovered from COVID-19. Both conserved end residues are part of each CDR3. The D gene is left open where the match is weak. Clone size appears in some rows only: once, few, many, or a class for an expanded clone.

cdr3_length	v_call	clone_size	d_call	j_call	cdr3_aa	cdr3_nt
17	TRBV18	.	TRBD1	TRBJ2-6	CASSPQGQGAGANVLTF	TGTGCCAGCTCACCACAGGGACAGGGGGCTGGGGCCAACGTCCTGACTTTC
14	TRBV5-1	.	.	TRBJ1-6	CASGLAGASSPLHF	TGCGCCAGCGGTCTTGCAGGGGCTAGTTCACCCCTCCACTTT
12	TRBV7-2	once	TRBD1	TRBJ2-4	CATRDRGNIQYF	TGTGCCACCCGGGACAGGGGGAACATTCAGTACTTC
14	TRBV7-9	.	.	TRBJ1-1	CASSFSSGGTEAFF	TGTGCCAGCAGCTTTAGTTCGGGGGGCACTGAAGCTTTCTTT
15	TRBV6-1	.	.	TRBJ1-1	CASSEPPDSATEAFF	TGTGCCAGCAGTGAACCACCGGACAGTGCCACTGAAGCTTTCTTT
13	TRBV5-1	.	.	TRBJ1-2	CASRWETNYGYTF	TGCGCCAGCCGGTGGGAGACGAACTATGGCTACACCTTC
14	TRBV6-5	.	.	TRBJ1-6	CAAAPGTPSSPLHF	TGTGCCGCCGCCCCCGGGACACCCAGTTCACCCCTCCACTTT
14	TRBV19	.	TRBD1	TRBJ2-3	CASGDRGHTDTQYF	TGTGCCAGTGGGGACAGGGGGCACACAGATACGCAGTATTTT
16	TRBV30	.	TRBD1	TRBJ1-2	CAWSPWTGRVDYGYTF	TGTGCCTGGAGTCCATGGACAGGGAGGGTGGACTATGGCTACACCTTC
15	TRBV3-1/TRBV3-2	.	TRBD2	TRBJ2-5	CASSLLAGGQETQYF	TGTGCCAGCAGCCTACTAGCGGGAGGGCAAGAGACCCAGTACTTC
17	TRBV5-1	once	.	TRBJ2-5	CASSLGDFGLFQETQYF	TGCGCCAGCAGCTTGGGGGACTTTGGTTTGTTTCAAGAGACCCAGTACTTC
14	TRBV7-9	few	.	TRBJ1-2	CASTPNGGNYGYTF	TGTGCCAGCACCCCAAACGGGGGGAACTATGGCTACACCTTC
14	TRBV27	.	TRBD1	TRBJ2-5	CASSLGDRRETQYF	TGTGCCAGCAGTTTGGGGGACAGGAGGGAGACCCAGTACTTC
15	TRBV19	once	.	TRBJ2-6	CASKEVLSGANVLTF	TGTGCCAGTAAAGAAGTACTCTCTGGGGCCAACGTCCTGACTTTC
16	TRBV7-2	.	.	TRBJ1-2	CASSLTPQGGRGGYTF	TGTGCCAGCAGCTTAACCCCTCAGGGAGGACGTGGTGGCTACACCTTC
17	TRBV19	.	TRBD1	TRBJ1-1	CASSVGQGRFAGTEAFF	TGTGCCAGTAGTGTTGGACAGGGGAGGTTCGCAGGCACTGAAGCTTTCTTT
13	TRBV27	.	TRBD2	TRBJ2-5	CASSGLAGETQYF	TGTGCCAGCAGCGGGCTAGCGGGGGAGACCCAGTACTTC
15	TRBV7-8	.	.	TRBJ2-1	CASSGDGQQWGEQFF	TGTGCCAGCAGCGGGGACGGACAGCAATGGGGGGAGCAGTTCTTC
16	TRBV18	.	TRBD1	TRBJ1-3	CASSLWDSSSGNTIYF	TGTGCCAGCTCACTTTGGGACAGCAGCTCTGGAAACACCATATATTTT
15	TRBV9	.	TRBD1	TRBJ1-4	CASSLRTGDNEKLFF	TGTGCCAGCAGCTTACGGACAGGAGATAATGAAAAACTGTTTTTT
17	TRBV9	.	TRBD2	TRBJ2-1	CASSDPFRGGTLYEQFF	TGTGCCAGCAGCGACCCCTTCCGGGGGGGCACCTTGTATGAGCAGTTCTTC
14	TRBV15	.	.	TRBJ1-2	CATSSRRTGEGYTF	TGTGCCACCAGCTCCCGACGTACCGGGGAGGGCTACACCTTC
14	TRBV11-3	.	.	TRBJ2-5	CASSPEVHPETQYF	TGTGCCAGCAGCCCAGAGGTTCATCCGGAGACCCAGTACTTC
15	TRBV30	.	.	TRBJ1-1	CAWSRMGLSNTEAFF	TGTGCCTGGAGCCGCATGGGACTTTCGAACACTGAAGCTTTCTTT
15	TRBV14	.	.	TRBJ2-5	CASSQDWGDRATQYF	TGTGCCAGCAGCCAAGATTGGGGGGACCGGGCGACCCAGTACTTC
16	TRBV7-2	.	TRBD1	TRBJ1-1	CASSPRGRGINTEAFF	TGTGCCAGCAGCCCTAGAGGCAGGGGGATAAACACTGAAGCTTTCTTT
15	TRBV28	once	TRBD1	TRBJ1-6	CASSPPGQGRSPLHF	TGTGCCAGCAGTCCACCGGGACAGGGACGATCACCCCTCCACTTT
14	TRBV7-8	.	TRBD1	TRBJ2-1	CASSSRDRDDEQFF	TGTGCCAGCAGCTCCCGGGACAGGGACGATGAGCAGTTCTTC
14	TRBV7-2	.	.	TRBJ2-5	CASIPSGTPQTQYF	TGTGCCAGCATCCCATCGGGGACTCCCCAGACCCAGTACTTC
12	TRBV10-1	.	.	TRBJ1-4	CAPWTATEKLFF	TGCGCTCCATGGACAGCCACTGAAAAACTGTTTTTT
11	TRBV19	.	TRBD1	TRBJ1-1	CASRGTGAAFW	TGTGCCAGTAGAGGGACAGGGGCCGCATTCTGG
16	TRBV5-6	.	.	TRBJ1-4	CASSLRWGQRNEKLFF	TGTGCCAGCAGCTTGCGCTGGGGACAAAGAAATGAAAAACTGTTTTTT
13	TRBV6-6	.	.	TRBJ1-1	CASLDRGGTEAFF	TGTGCCAGCCTTGACCGGGGGGGCACTGAAGCTTTCTTT
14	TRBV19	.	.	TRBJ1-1	CASSIGAGNTEAFF	TGTGCCAGTAGTATTGGGGCAGGGAACACTGAAGCTTTCTTT
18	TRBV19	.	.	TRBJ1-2	CASSISSVRQGGSYGYTF	TGTGCCAGTAGTATAAGTTCTGTTCGGCAGGGTGGGTCCTATGGCTACACCTTC
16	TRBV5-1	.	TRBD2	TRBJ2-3	CASSSEPSGGRDTQYF	TGCGCCAGCAGTTCCGAACCTAGCGGGGGGCGGGATACGCAGTATTTT
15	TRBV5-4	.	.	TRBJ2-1	CASRSGLFSYNEQFF	TGTGCCAGCAGATCTGGACTATTCTCCTACAATGAGCAGTTCTTC
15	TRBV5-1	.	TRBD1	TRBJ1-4	CASSSGQVINEKLFF	TGCGCCAGCAGCTCCGGACAGGTCATCAATGAAAAACTGTTTTTT
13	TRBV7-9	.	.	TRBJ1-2	CASSLDTGSGYTF	TGTGCCAGCAGCTTAGATACAGGGAGTGGCTACACCTTC
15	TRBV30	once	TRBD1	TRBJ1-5	CAWSLPDRDLQPQHF	TGTGCCTGGAGTCTCCCCGACAGGGACCTACAGCCCCAGCATTTT
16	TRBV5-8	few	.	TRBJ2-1	CASSLGGGRSYNEQFF	TGTGCCAGCAGCTTGGGAGGAGGACGATCCTACAATGAGCAGTTCTTC
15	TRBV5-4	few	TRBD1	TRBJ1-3	CASSLSQGAGNTIYF	TGTGCCAGCAGCTTAAGTCAGGGGGCTGGAAACACCATATATTTT
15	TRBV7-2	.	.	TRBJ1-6	CASSLASPYNSPLHF	TGTGCCAGCAGCTTAGCGTCTCCCTATAATTCACCCCTCCACTTT
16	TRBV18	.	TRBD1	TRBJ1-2	CASSPSTRGANYGYTF	TGTGCCAGCTCTCCCTCTACCAGGGGGGCTAACTATGGCTACACCTTC
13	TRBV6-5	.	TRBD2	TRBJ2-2	CASSSSSGRELFF	TGTGCCAGCAGTTCTTCTAGCGGGCGGGAGCTGTTTTTT
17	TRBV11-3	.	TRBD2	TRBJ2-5	CASSYTSLAGYQETQYF	TGTGCCAGCAGCTACACCTCACTAGCGGGGTACCAAGAGACCCAGTACTTC
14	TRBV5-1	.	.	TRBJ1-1	CASSLDVRTPEAFF	TGCGCCAGCAGCTTGGACGTTCGGACACCTGAAGCTTTCTTT
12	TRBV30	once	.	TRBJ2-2	CAWSAGIGELFF	TGTGCCTGGAGTGCAGGGATCGGGGAGCTGTTTTTT
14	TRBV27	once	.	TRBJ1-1	CASSPLGTGTEAFF	TGTGCCAGCAGTCCCCTCGGGACTGGGACTGAAGCTTTCTTT